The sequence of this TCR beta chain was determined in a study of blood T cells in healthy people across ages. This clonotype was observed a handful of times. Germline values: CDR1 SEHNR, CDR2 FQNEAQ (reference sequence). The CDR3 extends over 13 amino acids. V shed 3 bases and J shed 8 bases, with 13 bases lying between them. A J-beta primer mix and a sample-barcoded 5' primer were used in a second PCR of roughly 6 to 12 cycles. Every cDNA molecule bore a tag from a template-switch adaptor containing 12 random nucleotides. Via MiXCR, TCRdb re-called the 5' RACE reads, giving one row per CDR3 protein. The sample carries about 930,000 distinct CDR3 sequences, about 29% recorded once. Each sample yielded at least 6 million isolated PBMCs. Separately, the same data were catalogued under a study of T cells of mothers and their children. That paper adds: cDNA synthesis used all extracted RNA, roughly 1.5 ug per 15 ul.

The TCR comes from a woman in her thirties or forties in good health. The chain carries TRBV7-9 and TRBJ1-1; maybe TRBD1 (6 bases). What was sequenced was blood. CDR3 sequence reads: CASSLIGGGEAFF. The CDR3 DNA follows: TGTGCCAGCAGCTTGATCGGGGGGGGCGAAGCTTTCTTT.